The 2 T cell receptor beta chains in this list originate from one sample, sequenced in a study of cytomegalovirus exposure and HLA in healthy donors. Amplification used 60 Vbeta primers and 13 Jbeta primers. TCRdb keeps only in-frame clones here, not all; method: immunoSEQ multiplex PCR. The sample lists roughly 140,000 clones; approximately 9% were seen once. The sample was PBMCs. These receptors all come from a male donor in good health and CMV-seronegative.

The chain combines TRBV27 with TRBJ2-7; 10 positions agree with TRBD1. CDR1 is MNHEY, CDR2 SMNVEV, per germline (reference sequence). The CDR3 is 15 amino acids. V gave up 7 bases and J gave up 4 bases; unmatched junction bases: 10. CDR3 nucleotide sequence: TGTGCCAGCATTCGGACAGGGGGAGGTTTATACGAGCAGTACTTC. As protein: CASIRTGGGLYEQYF.

The chain combines TRBV27 with TRBJ2-7; 7 bases align to TRBD1. V lost 5 bases and J lost 4; bases outside the gene matches: 8. The CDR3 loop spans 14 amino acids. CDR1 MNHEY and CDR2 SMNVEV come from the germline V gene (reference sequence). The CDR3 sequence: CASSPRDRTYEQYF. The CDR3 coding sequence is TGTGCCAGCAGTCCCCGGGACAGAACTTACGAGCAGTACTTC.